Sequencing of this T cell receptor beta chain was carried out in a study of regulatory T cells in long-lasting Graves disease. Whole-study context: Antithyroid drugs had been taken by newly diagnosed Graves' patients for under 3 months. General observations from the study: Newly diagnosed Graves' patients exceeded persistent ones in TCR diversity.

The time point here: newly diagnosed GD, antithyroid drugs for less than 3 months. Preparation of the TCR library used RNA extracted from PBMCs. Arm-PCR of CDR3 regions with iRepertoire HTBI primers generated TCR beta libraries. TCRdb passed the multiplex PCR reads through MiXCR, listing each CDR3 protein once. The table shows roughly 430,000 distinct CDR3 sequences, with 16% occurring only once. The germline V and J ends were trimmed by 4 bases and 5 bases, with 14 bases remaining between them. The length of the CDR3 is 14 residues. The germline V gene has CDR1 SGHDN and CDR2 FVKESK. There are many counts of this clonotype. Its target is not known. The sample also formed part of further work on T cells in Graves' hyperthyroidism and ophthalmopathy. This second study says: Researchers ran a first-round RT-PCR on the TCR CDR3 using the HTBI primer set.

The J gene is TRBJ1-2, the V gene TRBV14; D is possibly TRBD1 (6 bases). The sample in question was peripheral blood mononuclear cells (PBMCs), obtained at new diagnosis, from a patient treated with antithyroid drugs. The sequence was collected from a woman in her twenties or thirties with Graves disease. The CDR3 spells CASSLRTAGYGYTF. The CDR3, as DNA: TGTGCCAGCAGCCTCCGGACAGCAGGATATGGCTACACCTTC.